The sequence of this T cell receptor beta chain was determined in a study of T cell repertoires in cytomegalovirus infection. At the level of the study: Alongside well-studied HLA-B-restricted CMV epitopes, recently identified HLA-C-restricted CMV epitopes were also used. CMV infection together with matching HLA type was indicated by public TCR beta signatures. Broader study findings: CMV-specific TCR beta clonotypes restricted by HLA-C dominated the ex vivo response. Adding up the frequency of public TCR beta families identified people who carried CMV plus the relevant HLA.

In the case of this clonotype: What it recognizes is unknown.

TCRdb itself ran the reads through MiXCR, one entry per CDR3 protein. The sample consists of about 770,000 distinct CDR3 sequences, 25% to 30% of them appearing once. The sequences come from cultured CD8+ T cells from PBMCs, collected from culture after CMV antigen stimulation. The receptor was isolated from a human donor in good health (CMV status not recorded). Some clones in this sample may be carry-over from other donors' samples.

CDR3 region: CASSLGLRDGEAFF. The CDR3 DNA sequence: TGTGCCAGCAGCTTAGGACTCCGGGACGGCGAAGCTTTCTTT. The J gene is TRBJ1-1, the V gene TRBV7-9, with D possibly being TRBD1 (5 bases). Germline CDR1 is SEHNR and CDR2 is FQNEAQ (reference sequence). The CDR3 spans 14 residues. Between the trimmed V and J ends, which lost 1 base and 8 bases, there was a span of 14 bases.